What follows is one T cell receptor (beta chain) and its context. Antigen unknown. A read error may explain this, as a much larger clone is one base away. Germline-derived CDR1 and CDR2 are SGHAT and FQNNGV. The V and J ends lost 2 bases and 0 bases respectively, with 7 bases between them. This CDR3 comprises 14 residues. This sample was included in a study of shared clonotypes between healthy human individuals. Overall study: For every donor, three CD4 naive, three CD4 memory, two CD8 naive and one CD8 memory plates were used. Study-level findings and limits: Owing to a small donor count, the genetic and exposure-history diversity represented was limited. Generally, naive subsets (rather than memory subsets) showed larger estimated richness.

Using immunoSEQ multiplex PCR, the repertoire was profiled, and TCRdb retains in-frame clones only, with some absent. The table lists 2 million to 2.5 million clones, about 95% of them singletons. The sequencing input was naive CD4+ T cells sorted from blood. Noted subset: CD45RA+ positively selected. The sequence derives from a young man in good health. The rearrangement links TRBV11-2 to TRBJ1-1; D is unresolved. CDR3 protein: CASSLQEMNTEAFF. The CDR3 region has the DNA TGTGCCAGCAGCTTACAGGAAATGAACACTGAAGCTTTCTTT.